The subject of this entry is one T cell receptor beta chain. This clone was found once. The clone's antigen remains unknown. Per-base quality was not reported, and no clone a single base away is much larger than it. The sample belongs to a study of T cell responses to AZD1222 COVID-19 vaccine (dated by TCRdb to about 2021). For context, the study as a whole: AZD1222 recipients given second doses at about 4 weeks or at about 12 weeks were pooled, since spike-specific TCR depth and breadth were not found to differ between the two schedules. Trial participants were enrolled by age into subgroups of 18-55, 56-69 and 70-plus years, and 148, 28 and 57 TCR-sequenced participants, respectively, were included in these subgroups. TCR sequencing covered more than 230 trial participants: 200 to 210 given two doses of AZD1222 and around 25 given two doses of MenACWY control vaccine. What the work shows at the level of the full study, not this receptor alone: Conclusions about previously exposed vaccinees were limited because only six AZD1222 recipients were SARS-CoV-2 seropositive at baseline. Participants were mostly white British, with more females than males. The authors suggested clonal diversity may have been underestimated. The vaccine-associated CD4 TCRs covered the entire spike protein, and the dominant responses fell in regions 160-218 and 743-854. Reportedly, almost half of the unique spike-specific TCRs recognized epitopes lying outside the regions that are mutated in the B.1.351 and B.1.1.7 variants. The 56-69-year group was small, and its depth increase did not reach significance, likely because of low power. Because no day 14 peak-response samples were available, the repertoires could be characterized only after the peak T cell response. A significant rise in spike-specific TCR breadth and depth was observed after two AZD1222 doses relative to day 0 and relative to MenACWY recipients.

The CDR3 regions of human TCRbeta chains were analyzed by immunosequencing. The original pipeline was this. TCRs in the repertoires were matched against a reference library of SARS-CoV-2-specific TCRs that had been generated with the MIRA antigen-specificity platform. Breadth was defined as the fraction of unique TCRs that were SARS-CoV-2-associated, and depth was defined as the fraction of total T cells that were SARS-CoV-2-associated. Each spike-specific TCR was assigned to its reactive spike region and to a CD4 or CD8 class using the MIRA data. Log10-transformed breadth and depth values were compared by one-way ANOVA with Sidak's multiple comparisons tests. Not all clones reach the TCRdb copy of this immuneACCESS table, which keeps in-frame sequences only. Checked studies attribute under half of the gap to unresolved V genes and leave the rest unexplained. The DNA was the basis for D and trimming; V, J and clone size are from that table. The sample includes about 100,000 clones, with 80% to 90% observed a single time. In total, the top ten clones hold more than 15% of the sample.

The sample's time point label is to be understood as: baseline before first vaccination. Samples from vaccinated people were obtained from the UK trials COV001 and COV002, which included a single-blind randomized controlled phase 2/3 trial of AZD1222 (ChAdOx1 nCoV-19) in healthy adults. Trial participant PBMC samples were collected at day 0 and day 28 after the second dose for TCRbeta chain sequencing. V is pared back by 4 bases and J by 6 bases, with 9 bases lying between the germline termini. Based on the germline V gene (reference sequence), the CDR1 and CDR2 sequences are LGHDT and YNNKEL. The CDR3 spans 12 residues, from the cysteine through the phenylalanine. Only the CDR3 portion is preserved as DNA: 36 bases, with reading frame beginning at the first base.

This chain joins TRBV3-1 (or the pseudogene TRBV3-2) to TRBJ1-2; perhaps TRBD1 is the D gene, with 5 bases matching. The sequences come from peripheral blood, collected on day 0 of AZD1222 vaccination. This clonotype originated in an adult in good health. For the CDR3, the sequence is CASSPGGNGYTF. The base sequence is TGTGCCAGCAGCCCCGGGGGGAATGGCTACACCTTC.